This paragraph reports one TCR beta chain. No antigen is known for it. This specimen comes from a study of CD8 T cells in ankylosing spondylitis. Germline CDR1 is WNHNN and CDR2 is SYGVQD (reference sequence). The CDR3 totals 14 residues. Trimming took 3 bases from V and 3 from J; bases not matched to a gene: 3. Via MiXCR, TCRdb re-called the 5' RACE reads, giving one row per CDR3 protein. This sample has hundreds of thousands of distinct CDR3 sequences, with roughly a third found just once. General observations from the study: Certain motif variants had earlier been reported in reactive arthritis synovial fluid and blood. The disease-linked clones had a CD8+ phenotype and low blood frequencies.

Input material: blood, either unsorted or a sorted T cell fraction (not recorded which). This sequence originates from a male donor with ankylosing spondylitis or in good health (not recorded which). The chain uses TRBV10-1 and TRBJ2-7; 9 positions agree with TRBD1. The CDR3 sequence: CASSERQGGYEQYF. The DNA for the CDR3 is TGCGCCAGCAGTGAACGACAGGGGGGCTACGAGCAGTACTTC.